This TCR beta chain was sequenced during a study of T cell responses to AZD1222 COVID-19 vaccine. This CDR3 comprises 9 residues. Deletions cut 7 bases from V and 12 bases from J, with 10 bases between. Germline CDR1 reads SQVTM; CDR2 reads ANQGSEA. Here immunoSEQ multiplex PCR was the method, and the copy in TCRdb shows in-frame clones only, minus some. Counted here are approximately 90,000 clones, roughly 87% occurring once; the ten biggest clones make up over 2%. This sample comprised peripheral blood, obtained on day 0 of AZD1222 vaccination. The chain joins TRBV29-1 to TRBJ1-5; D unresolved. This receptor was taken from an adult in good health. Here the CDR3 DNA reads TGCAGCGCACCGGGAGGCCAGCATTTT. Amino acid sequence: CSAPGGQHF. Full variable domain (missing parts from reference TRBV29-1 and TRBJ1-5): SAVISQKPSRDICQRGTSLTIQCQVDSQVTMMFWYRQQPGQSLTLIATANQGSEATYESGFVIDKFPISRPNLTFSTLTVSNMSPEDSSIYLCSAPGGQHFGDGTRLSIL.